One and the same sample provided the 27 T cell receptor beta chains below, sequenced in a study of long-term antiretroviral therapy in people with HIV. With survey level as its setting, the immunoSEQ assay was v3.0. TCRdb keeps only in-frame clones here, not all; method: immunoSEQ multiplex PCR. Found here are some 23,000 clones, 80% to 90% of them singletons; the top ten hold under 5.5%. Sequencing was performed on unsorted PBMCs, taken more than 4.3 years after starting antiretroviral therapy. The receptors were sampled from a young man with HIV.

The J gene is TRBJ2-1, the V gene TRBV4-2, with TRBD2 matching 15 bases. CDR1 and CDR2 from the germline V gene are LGHNA and YNFKEQ. This CDR3 is built from 16 residues. The ends lost 3 bases at V and 6 bases at J; junction bases unmatched: 3. CDR3 sequence (DNA): TGTGCCAGCAGCCAGCGGACTAGCGGGAGGGCCAATGAGCAGTTCTTC. This gives the protein CASSQRTSGRANEQFF.

This chain joins TRBV7-8 and TRBJ2-1, with a tentative D call TRBD2 (7 bases). V lost 1 base to trimming and J lost 9 bases, with 16 bases between them. Per the germline V gene, CDR1 is SGHVS and CDR2 is FQNEAQ. CDR3 length: 15 amino acids. CDR3 amino acids: CASSLVGGAGGEQFF. CDR3 coding DNA: TGTGCCAGCAGCTTAGTTGGGGGGGCAGGAGGTGAGCAGTTCTTC.

The chain carries TRBV18 and TRBJ1-5; TRBD1 agrees at 7 bases. CDR3 length equals 16 residues. CDR1 is KGHSH and CDR2 is LQKENI in the germline V gene. The trim removed 6 bases at V and 2 bases at J, leaving 10 bases unmatched. The DNA for the CDR3 is TGTGCCAGCTCCGGGACAGAGGTTTATGGCAATCAGCCCCAGCATTTT. This gives the protein CASSGTEVYGNQPQHF.

V and J are TRBV7-9 and TRBJ1-2, with 9 bases fitting TRBD1. Germline V gene sequence: CDR1 SEHNR, CDR2 FQNEAQ (reference sequence). There are 17 residues in the CDR3. Trimming took 1 base from V and 4 from J; bases not matched to a gene: 10. This CDR3 reads CASSLEGSWTGVYGYTF. Written as DNA, the CDR3 is TGTGCCAGCAGCTTAGAGGGTAGTTGGACAGGGGTCTATGGCTACACCTTC.

This chain uses TRBV5-4 with TRBJ2-5, with no clear D. CDR3 size: 13 residues. Germline CDR1 reads SGHNT; CDR2 reads YYREEE (reference sequence). Trimming cost V 3 bases and J 3 bases, with 9 bases left between them. DNA of the CDR3: TGTGCCAGCAGCTCTGGAAGGGAAGAGACCCAGTACTTC. Protein: CASSSGREETQYF. The variable domain in full, completed from reference TRBV5-4 and TRBJ2-5, reads ETGVTQSPTHLIKTRGQQVTLRCSSQSGHNTVSWYQQALGQGPQFIFQYYREEENGRGNFPPRFSGLQFPNYSSELNVNALELDDSALYLCASSSGREETQYFGPGTRLLVL.

The chain links TRBV30 to TRBJ2-7, with 7 nucleotides matching TRBD2. The CDR3 has 12 amino acids. The trim removed 6 bases at V and 4 bases at J, leaving 6 bases unmatched. Germline V gives CDR1 GTSNPN, CDR2 SVGIG (reference sequence). CDR3 sequence reads: CACAASGYEQYF. The CDR3 DNA sequence: TGTGCCTGTGCTGCTAGCGGATACGAGCAGTACTTC.

The chain combines TRBV19 with TRBJ2-4; D is undetermined. The CDR3 consists of 14 residues. Trimming removed 6 bases from V and 1 base from J, with 10 bases in between. The germline CDR1 and CDR2 sequences are LNHDA and SQIVND (reference sequence). CDR3: CASRGLLAKNIQYF. The CDR3 nucleotides read TGTGCCAGTAGAGGCCTGTTGGCCAAAAACATTCAGTACTTC.

V and J are TRBV7-3 and TRBJ2-5, with D possibly being TRBD2 (6 bases). CDR3 length: 15 residues. CDR1 SGHTA and CDR2 FQGTGA come from the germline V gene. V shed 0 bases and J shed 5 bases, with 13 bases lying between them. The CDR3 region is CASSLTGGWSETQYF. In DNA form, the CDR3 reads TGTGCCAGCAGCTTAACGGGAGGTTGGTCGGAGACCCAGTACTTC.

This chain links TRBV7-9 with TRBJ2-1; 11 bases match TRBD2. With 5 bases clipped from V and 14 bases from J, the junction kept 8 bases outside the gene matches. Germline V lookup: CDR1 SEHNR, CDR2 FQNEAQ (reference sequence). The CDR3 covers 13 residues. CDR3 in DNA: TGTGCCAGCAGCGACCTACTAGCGGGGGTGGAGTTCTTC. Translating it yields CASSDLLAGVEFF.

V is TRBV28 and J is TRBJ2-7; possibly TRBD1 for D (5 bases). The germline gives CDR1 MDHEN, CDR2 SYDVKM. The V gene lost 6 bases and the J gene lost 0 bases, with 9 bases spanning the gap. This CDR3 is 13 amino acids long. The CDR3 is CASRRQSSYEQYF. The CDR3 region has the DNA TGTGCCAGCAGACGACAGAGCTCCTACGAGCAGTACTTC.

This clone was recorded only once. The chain couples TRBV4-3 to TRBJ2-3; 7 nucleotides align to TRBD1. Germline values: CDR1 LGHNA, CDR2 YSLEER. CDR3 size: 17 residues. V was clipped by 3 bases and J by 0 bases; unmatched bases: 9. The CDR3, as DNA: TGCGCCAGCAGCCAGACACGGACAGGTTTTAGCACAGATACGCAGTATTTT. Amino acids: CASSQTRTGFSTDTQYF.

The rearrangement links TRBV28 to TRBJ2-3; 7 positions agree with TRBD2. J was trimmed by 1 base and V by 6 bases; bases with no gene match: 1. Germline V gene lookup returns CDR1 MDHEN and CDR2 SYDVKM. This CDR3 is 13 amino acids long. The CDR3: CASSGLGTDTQYF. The CDR3 DNA follows: TGTGCCAGCAGCGGACTAGGCACAGATACGCAGTATTTT. Full variable domain (remainder filled in from reference TRBV28 and TRBJ2-3): DVKVTQSSRYLVKRTGEKVFLECVQDMDHENMFWYRQDPGLGLRLIYFSYDVKMKEKGDIPEGYSVSREKKERFSLILESASTNQTSMYLCASSGLGTDTQYFGPGTRLTVL.

The chain links TRBV19 to TRBJ1-5; unclear D gene. Trimming left V 3 bases short and J 1 base short, with 19 bases between. Per germline, CDR1 LNHDA and CDR2 SQIVND (reference sequence). The CDR3 is 18 amino acids. The CDR3: CASSIGGRKGASNQPQHF. The CDR3 DNA follows: TGTGCCAGTAGTATCGGCGGACGGAAAGGCGCGAGCAATCAGCCCCAGCATTTT.

This chain joins TRBV20-1 and TRBJ2-5, with D possibly being TRBD1 (6 bases). Germline V lookup: CDR1 DFQATT, CDR2 SNEGSKA (reference sequence). The CDR3 extends over 11 amino acids. Deletions cut 3 bases from V and 10 bases from J, with 12 bases between. CDR3 DNA sequence: TGCAGTGCTAGGCCCGGGACAATCCAGTACTTC. Translating it yields CSARPGTIQYF.

V gene TRBV6-5 combines with J gene TRBJ1-2; 9 bases are shared with TRBD1. The CDR3 is 12 residues long. Trimming cost V 6 bases and J 7 bases; bases outside gene matches: 3. CDR1 is MNHEY and CDR2 is SVGAGI in the germline V gene. CDR3 DNA sequence: TGTGCCAGCAGGGGACAGGGTGCTGGCTACACCTTC. It translates to CASRGQGAGYTF.

This clone was seen only a few times. This sequence joins TRBV4-2 and TRBJ1-1, with 7 bases that match TRBD1. V dropped 2 bases and J dropped 2; count of bases not matched to a gene: 5. Germline V CDR1 and CDR2: LGHNA, YNFKEQ. The CDR3 covers 15 residues. This CDR3 reads CASSQSDRANTEAFF. CDR3 DNA sequence: TGTGCCAGCAGCCAAAGCGACAGGGCAAACACTGAAGCTTTCTTT.

This clone was counted a single time. The gene calls are TRBV28 and TRBJ2-5; TRBD2 matches 13 bases. The ends lost 3 bases at V and 2 bases at J; junction bases unmatched: 3. CDR1 is MDHEN, CDR2 SYDVKM, per germline. The CDR3 consists of 16 residues. Written as DNA, the CDR3 is TGTGCCAGCAGTTTCGGGACTAGCGGGGCTCAAGAGACCCAGTACTTC. Protein sequence: CASSFGTSGAQETQYF.

The rearrangement uses TRBV6-5 and TRBJ1-1; possibly TRBD1 for D (5 bases). From germline, CDR1 is MNHEY and CDR2 SVGAGI. The CDR3 extends over 14 amino acids. The germline V and J ends were trimmed by 4 bases and 0 bases, with 9 bases remaining between them. The CDR3 nucleotides are TGTGCCAGCAGTTCCAGGGTTGTGAACACTGAAGCTTTCTTT. Protein: CASSSRVVNTEAFF.

The rearrangement links TRBV13 to TRBJ2-7, with 7 bases lining up with TRBD2. CDR1 PRHDT and CDR2 FYEKMQ come from the germline V gene (reference sequence). V lost 5 bases to trimming and J lost 3 bases; unmatched junction nucleotides: 1. The CDR3 covers 12 residues. CDR3 sequence: CASSTGGYEQYF. CDR3 nucleotide sequence: TGTGCCAGCAGCACGGGGGGCTACGAGCAGTACTTC.

The chain employs TRBV29-1 and TRBJ1-3; weak D call: TRBD1 (5 bases). Germline V gene lookup returns CDR1 SQVTM and CDR2 ANQGSEA. With 4 bases removed from V and 7 bases from J, the gap between germline ends came to 14 bases. CDR3 size: 13 residues. The DNA of the CDR3 is TGCAGCGTTGGTGTGTCCGGGGCGAACACCATATATTTT. Translation: CSVGVSGANTIYF.

The chain uses TRBV10-3 and TRBJ1-2, with TRBD1 matching over 9 bases. The trim removed 4 bases at V and 4 bases at J, leaving 7 bases unmatched. Per germline, CDR1 ENHRY and CDR2 SYGVKD. The CDR3 consists of 15 residues. Written as DNA, the CDR3 is TGTGCCATCAGTGTTGTTACAGGGGGCGGCTATGGCTACACCTTC. This codes for CAISVVTGGGYGYTF.

The V gene is TRBV13, the J gene TRBJ2-7; D perhaps matches TRBD2 (6 bases). The length of the CDR3 is 14 residues. Germline V gives CDR1 PRHDT, CDR2 FYEKMQ (reference sequence). The V gene lost 5 bases and the J gene lost 6 bases, with 17 bases spanning the gap. CDR3 amino acids: CASSPGTAGLEQYF. Here the CDR3 DNA reads TGTGCCAGCAGCCCGGGGACGGCGGGGCTCGAGCAGTACTTC. The entire variable domain, with the rest obtained from reference TRBV13 and TRBJ2-7, is as follows: AAGVIQSPRHLIKEKRETATLKCYPIPRHDTVYWYQQGPGQDPQFLISFYEKMQSDKGSIPDRFSAQQFSDYHSELNMSSLELGDSALYFCASSPGTAGLEQYFGPGTRLTVT.

The chain links TRBV10-3 to TRBJ2-7; 11 nucleotides align to TRBD2. CDR1 and CDR2 (germline): ENHRY, SYGVKD. This CDR3 spans 17 amino acids. Trimming took 3 bases from V and 2 from J; bases not matched to a gene: 9. The CDR3 nucleotides read TGTGCCATCAGTGACGTACTAGCGGGAGAAGGTCCCTACGAGCAGTACTTC. Amino acids: CAISDVLAGEGPYEQYF.

This chain uses TRBV5-4 with TRBJ1-1; the D is unclear. V shed 2 bases and J shed 8 bases, with 7 bases lying between them. Germline-derived CDR1 and CDR2 are SGHNT and YYREEE (reference sequence). CDR3 length equals 11 residues. CDR3 protein: CASSFSYEAFF. CDR3 DNA sequence: TGTGCCAGCAGCTTTTCGTACGAAGCTTTCTTT.

J is TRBJ1-4 and V is TRBV5-1, with a weak D call TRBD1 (6 bases). The CDR3 has 15 residues. Deletions cut 4 bases from V and 2 bases from J, with 12 bases between. In germline, CDR1 is SGHRS, CDR2 YFSETQ. DNA for the CDR3: TGCGCCAGCAGCCCGACAGGTGCGACTAATGAAAAACTGTTTTTT. Amino acid sequence: CASSPTGATNEKLFF.

The chain recombines TRBV7-2 with TRBJ2-7, with D perhaps TRBD1 or TRBD2 (6 bases each). The germline gives CDR1 SGHTA, CDR2 FQGNSA. V lost 3 bases and J lost 4, with 13 bases in between. This CDR3 is built from 14 residues. This CDR3 is CASSFMGGRYEQYF. CDR3 nucleotide sequence: TGTGCCAGCAGCTTCATGGGGGGCCGGTACGAGCAGTACTTC.

The genes are TRBV12-5 and TRBJ2-6, with a tentative D call TRBD2 (5 bases). Germline lookup yields CDR1 LGHNT and CDR2 FRNRAP. The V gene lost 9 bases and the J gene lost 2 bases, with 14 bases spanning the gap. The CDR3 is 15 amino acids. The CDR3 coding sequence is TGTGCTAGCCAAATCGTGGAGGCTGGGGCCAACGTCCTGACTTTC. Amino acid sequence: CASQIVEAGANVLTF.